Each of the 8 T cell receptor beta chains below was sequenced from the same sample in a study of metastatic and nonmetastatic thyroid tumors. TCRdb reassembled clones from the PCR reads with MiXCR. The sample includes about 2,500 clones, roughly a quarter of them seen just once. None of the patients had undergone any treatment ahead of thyroid surgery. Sequencing used adjacent normal tissue. These receptors originate from a male donor with papillary thyroid cancer or a benign thyroid nodule (not recorded which). Some clones in this sample may be carry-over from other donors' samples.

V and J are TRBV28 and TRBJ1-1; no clear D gene. This CDR3 contains 12 residues. Germline V gives CDR1 MDHEN, CDR2 SYDVKM. V dropped 5 bases and J dropped 3 bases, with 7 bases sitting between them. CDR3 sequence reads: CASSAPDTEAFF. For the CDR3, the DNA is TGTGCCAGCAGTGCCCCCGACACTGAAGCTTTCTTT.

The chain recombines TRBV2 with TRBJ2-3; no firm D call. Looked up from germline, CDR1 is SNHLY and CDR2 is FYNNEI. Trimming removed 3 bases from V and 1 base from J, with 5 bases in between. This CDR3 comprises 13 residues. The CDR3 coding sequence is TGTGCCAGCAGTGAGCTAGGCACAGATACGCAGTATTTT. Its translation: CASSELGTDTQYF.

This clone is medium-sized by share. The rearrangement links TRBV3-1 to TRBJ2-7; D unclear. The germline CDR1 and CDR2 sequences are LGHDT and YNNKEL (reference sequence). Trimming left V 0 bases short and J 3 bases short, with 6 bases between. This CDR3 has 13 residues. The CDR3 loop is CASSQDSSYEQYF. DNA for the CDR3: TGTGCCAGCAGCCAAGATTCGAGCTACGAGCAGTACTTC.

This clone was seen only a few times. The chain joins TRBV28 to TRBJ2-7; the match to TRBD2 covers 15 bases. The junction had 3 bases not matched to a gene; V was cut back by 5 bases and J by 4 bases. The V gene's germline CDR1 is MDHEN and CDR2 SYDVKM. This CDR3 has 15 residues. The CDR3 region has the DNA TGTGCCAGCAGTCCCGGACTAGCGGGGGGGTACGAGCAGTACTTC. This encodes CASSPGLAGGYEQYF.

This chain joins TRBV19 and TRBJ1-1; D gene uncertain. This CDR3 has 13 residues. V dropped 7 bases and J dropped 3 bases, with 12 bases sitting between them. Germline CDR1 is LNHDA and CDR2 is SQIVND (reference sequence). The CDR3: CASIEGADTEAFF. The DNA for the CDR3 is TGTGCCAGTATAGAAGGCGCGGACACTGAAGCTTTCTTT.

Judged by abundance, this clone is large. V gene TRBV6-5 combines with J gene TRBJ1-5, with a tentative D call TRBD1 (5 bases). CDR3 size: 18 residues. V lost 6 bases, J lost 0 bases, and 21 bases lay in between. The germline V gene has CDR1 MNHEY and CDR2 SVGAGI. Here the CDR3 DNA reads TGTGCCAGCAGCCCGGACTTCTTTAGGGGCTATAGCAATCAGCCCCAGCATTTT. Its translation: CASSPDFFRGYSNQPQHF.

The J gene is TRBJ2-7, the V gene TRBV20-1; D might be TRBD1 (6 bases). CDR3 length equals 14 residues. Germline assignment: CDR1 DFQATT and CDR2 SNEGSKA (reference sequence). V was pared by 4 bases and J by 0 bases, with 13 bases between. CDR3 DNA: TGCAGTGCTACTAGACGACAGGTCTCCTACGAGCAGTACTTC. Protein product: CSATRRQVSYEQYF.

This clone was observed a handful of times. This chain connects TRBV6-1 to TRBJ1-1; no reliable D call. This CDR3 comprises 13 residues. Per the germline V gene, CDR1 is MNHNS and CDR2 is SASEGT. V was pared by 4 bases and J by 4 bases, with 10 bases between. CDR3 in DNA: TGTGCCAGCAGTGTCAGTAGAGGCACTGAAGCTTTCTTT. It encodes CASSVSRGTEAFF.